This T cell receptor beta chain is from a study of PD-1 blockade in classical Hodgkin lymphoma. Study overall: With a 2-week interval, patients received intravenous nivolumab at 3 mg/kg. Overall study findings and caveats: Patients who responded completely had about the same baseline diversity as newly diagnosed patients.

This clone was recorded once. The antigen is not known. Measured with immunoSEQ multiplex PCR; TCRdb has only the in-frame clones, and not every one. The sample includes approximately 24,000 clones, about four fifths of them seen just once. Time point: cycle 4 day 1 (C4D1), after less than 7 weeks of nivolumab. There was relapse after autologous stem cell transplantation in every patient, and there was variation in brentuximab vedotin exposure. This CDR3 contains 15 residues. CDR1 SGHVS and CDR2 FQNEAQ come from the germline V gene. V was pared by 1 base and J by 0 bases, with 9 bases between. This clonotype was sampled from a human donor with classical Hodgkin lymphoma. The chain links TRBV7-8 to TRBJ1-1, with D perhaps matching TRBD1 (6 bases). The sequences come from peripheral blood mononuclear cells (PBMCs), collected before the fourth cycle of nivolumab. The CDR3 DNA is TGTGCCAGCAGCTTAGAGGGACATTTGAACACTGAAGCTTTCTTT. This gives the protein CASSLEGHLNTEAFF. Based on the CDR3 plus reference TRBV7-8 and TRBJ1-1, the full variable domain is GAGVSQSPRYKVAKRGQDVALRCDPISGHVSLFWYQQALGQGPEFLTYFQNEAQLDKSGLPSDRFFAERPEGSVSTLKIQRTQQEDSAVYLCASSLEGHLNTEAFFGQGTRLTVV.